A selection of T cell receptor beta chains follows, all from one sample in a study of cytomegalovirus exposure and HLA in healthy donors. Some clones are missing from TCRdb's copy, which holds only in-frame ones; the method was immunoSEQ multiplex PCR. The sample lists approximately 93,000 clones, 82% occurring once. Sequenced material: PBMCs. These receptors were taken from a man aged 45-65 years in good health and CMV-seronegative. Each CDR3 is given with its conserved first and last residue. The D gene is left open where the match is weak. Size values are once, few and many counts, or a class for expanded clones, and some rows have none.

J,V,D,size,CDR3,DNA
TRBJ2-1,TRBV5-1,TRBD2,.,CASSLVALAGTSNEQFF,TGCGCCAGCAGCTTGGTCGCACTAGCGGGGACTTCCAATGAGCAGTTCTTC
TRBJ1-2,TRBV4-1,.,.,CASSQGSRQNLNYGYPF,TGCGCCAGCAGCCAAGGATCCCGACAGAATCTTAACTATGGCTACCCCTTC
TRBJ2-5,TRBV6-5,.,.,CASSYVGGPQETQYF,TGTGCCAGCAGTTACGTCGGGGGACCTCAAGAGACCCAGTACTTC
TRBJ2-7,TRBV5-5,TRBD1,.,CASSTTDRGEQYF,TGTGCCAGCAGCACGACCGACAGGGGCGAGCAGTACTTC
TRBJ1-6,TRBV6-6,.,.,CASSADWVYNSPLHF,TGTGCCAGCAGTGCTGACTGGGTTTATAATTCACCCCTCCACTTT
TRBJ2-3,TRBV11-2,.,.,CASSPFGSQGTDTQYF,TGTGCCAGCAGCCCATTCGGGAGTCAGGGCACAGATACGCAGTATTTT
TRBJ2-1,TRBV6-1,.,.,CASSASSRGSSYNEQFF,TGTGCCAGCAGTGCTTCAAGTAGGGGGAGCTCCTACAATGAGCAGTTCTTC
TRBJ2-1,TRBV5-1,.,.,CASSLLGLPSDEQFF,TGCGCCAGCAGCTTGTTAGGACTGCCTTCCGATGAGCAGTTCTTC
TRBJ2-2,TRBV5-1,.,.,CASSRGTNTGELFF,TGCGCCAGCAGCCGGGGTACAAACACCGGGGAGCTGTTTTTT
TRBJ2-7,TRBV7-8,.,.,CASNPRENSYEQYF,TGTGCCAGCAACCCGAGGGAAAACTCCTACGAGCAGTACTTC
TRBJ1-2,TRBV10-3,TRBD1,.,CAISEGQVTNYGYTF,TGTGCCATCAGTGAGGGACAGGTTACTAACTATGGCTACACCTTC
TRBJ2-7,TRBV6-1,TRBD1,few,CASRDRATIDEQYF,TGTGCCAGCAGGGACAGGGCCACGATAGACGAGCAGTACTTC
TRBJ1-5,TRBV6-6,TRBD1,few,CASRGGGDQPQHF,TGTGCCAGCAGAGGAGGGGGCGATCAGCCCCAGCATTTT
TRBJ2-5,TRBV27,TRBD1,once,CASARQGAFQETQYF,TGTGCCAGCGCCAGACAGGGGGCCTTCCAAGAGACCCAGTACTTC
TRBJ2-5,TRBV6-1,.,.,CASSDPLSQETQYF,TGTGCCAGCAGTGACCCCCTTAGTCAAGAGACCCAGTACTTC
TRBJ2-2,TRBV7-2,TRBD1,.,CASSSTGGASGELFF,TGTGCCAGCAGCTCGACAGGGGGCGCGAGCGGGGAGCTGTTTTTT
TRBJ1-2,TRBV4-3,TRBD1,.,CASSQNRGSTYGYTF,TGCGCCAGCAGCCAGAACAGGGGGTCTACCTATGGCTACACCTTC
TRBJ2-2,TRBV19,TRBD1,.,CASRPGQFNTGELFF,TGTGCCAGTAGGCCGGGACAGTTCAACACCGGGGAGCTGTTTTTT
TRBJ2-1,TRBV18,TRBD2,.,CASYLEAGAGNEQFF,TGTGCCAGCTATCTCGAGGCGGGAGCGGGGAATGAGCAGTTCTTC
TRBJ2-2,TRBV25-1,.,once,CASLNTGELFF,TGTGCAAGCCTGAACACCGGGGAGCTGTTTTTT
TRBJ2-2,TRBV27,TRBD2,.,CASSFLAEFTGELFF,TGTGCCAGCAGTTTCCTAGCGGAATTCACCGGGGAGCTGTTTTTT
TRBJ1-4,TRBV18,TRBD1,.,CASSPGQGNEKLFF,TGTGCCAGCTCACCGGGACAGGGAAATGAAAAACTGTTTTTT
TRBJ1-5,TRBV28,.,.,CASSPFGRSSNQPQHF,TGTGCCAGCAGTCCCTTCGGGAGAAGTAGCAATCAGCCCCAGCATTTT
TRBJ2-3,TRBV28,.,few,CASSLLPPTDTQYF,TGTGCCAGCAGTTTACTCCCCCCCACAGATACGCAGTATTTT
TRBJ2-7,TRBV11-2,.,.,CASSFPGPGTYEQYF,TGTGCCAGCAGCTTCCCAGGCCCGGGAACCTACGAGCAGTACTTC
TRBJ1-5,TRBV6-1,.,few,CASSERGQPQHF,TGTGCCAGCAGTGAGAGAGGTCAGCCCCAGCATTTT
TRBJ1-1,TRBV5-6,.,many,CASSDRRYDTEAFF,TGTGCCAGCAGCGACAGAAGATACGACACTGAAGCTTTCTTT
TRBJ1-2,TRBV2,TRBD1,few,CASSEVRYGQGRRLLGYTF,TGTGCCAGCAGTGAAGTAAGATACGGACAGGGAAGAAGGCTGTTGGGCTACACCTTC
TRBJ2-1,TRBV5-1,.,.,CASSLDGTYNEQFF,TGCGCCAGCAGCTTGGACGGGACATACAATGAGCAGTTCTTC
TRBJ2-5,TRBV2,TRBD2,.,CASRGPSGNQETQYF,TGTGCCAGCAGGGGTCCTAGCGGGAATCAAGAGACCCAGTACTTC
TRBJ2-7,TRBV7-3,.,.,CASSPHGGGLYEQYF,TGTGCCAGCAGCCCCCACGGGGGAGGCCTCTACGAGCAGTACTTC
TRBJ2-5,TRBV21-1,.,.,CASSDSTGAETQYF,TGTGCCAGCAGCGACTCGACAGGGGCAGAGACCCAGTACTTC
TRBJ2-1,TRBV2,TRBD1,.,CASSETGQGLNEQFF,TGTGCCAGCAGTGAAACGGGACAGGGCCTTAATGAGCAGTTCTTC
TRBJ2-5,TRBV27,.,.,CASSRGGGGIQETQYF,TGTGCCAGCAGCCGAGGGGGCGGGGGGATCCAAGAGACCCAGTACTTC
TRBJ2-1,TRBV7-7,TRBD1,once,CASSLAAGQGYEQFF,TGTGCTAGCAGCTTAGCGGCGGGACAGGGCTATGAGCAGTTCTTC
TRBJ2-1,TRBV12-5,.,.,CASGLVSGVTSEQFF,TGTGCTAGTGGTTTGGTATCTGGGGTGACTAGTGAGCAGTTCTTC
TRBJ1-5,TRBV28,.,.,CASSWGGRQPQHF,TGTGCCAGCAGTTGGGGAGGGAGGCAGCCCCAGCATTTT
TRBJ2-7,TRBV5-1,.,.,CASSLDRGGHEQYF,TGCGCCAGCAGCTTGGACAGGGGAGGTCACGAGCAGTACTTC
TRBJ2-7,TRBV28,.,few,CASSPPGASSGEQYF,TGTGCCAGCAGTCCCCCCGGCGCCTCGAGCGGAGAGCAGTACTTC
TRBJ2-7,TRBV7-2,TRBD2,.,CASSLVGGGVGRPYEQYF,TGTGCCAGCAGCTTAGTGGGGGGAGGGGTAGGGAGACCCTACGAGCAGTACTTC
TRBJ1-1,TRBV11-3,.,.,CASSFSGKDTEAFF,TGTGCCAGCAGCTTCTCAGGAAAGGACACTGAAGCTTTCTTT
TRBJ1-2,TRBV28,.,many,CASSLNQGYTF,TGTGCCAGCAGTTTAAATCAGGGCTACACCTTC
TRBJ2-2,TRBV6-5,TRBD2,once,CASCLAGNTGELFF,TGTGCCAGCTGTCTAGCGGGAAACACCGGGGAGCTGTTTTTT
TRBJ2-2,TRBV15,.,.,CATSRVDFHTGELFF,TGTGCCACCAGCCGAGTGGACTTCCACACCGGGGAGCTGTTTTTT
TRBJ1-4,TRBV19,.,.,CASRSLQVLHEKLFF,TGTGCCAGCCGTTCTCTGCAGGTACTGCATGAAAAACTGTTTTTT
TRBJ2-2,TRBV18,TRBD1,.,CASSRTGAGELFF,TGTGCCAGCTCCCGTACAGGGGCCGGGGAGCTGTTTTTT
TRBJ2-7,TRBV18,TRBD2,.,CASSPRTGLADIYEQYF,TGTGCCAGCTCACCACGGACCGGGCTAGCGGACATCTACGAGCAGTACTTC
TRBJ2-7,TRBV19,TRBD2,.,CASSSAGGSYEQYF,TGTGCCAGTAGTTCAGCGGGAGGGAGCTACGAGCAGTACTTC
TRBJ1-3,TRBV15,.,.,CATSWGTGAGNTIYF,TGTGCCACCTCATGGGGGACGGGAGCTGGAAACACCATATATTTT
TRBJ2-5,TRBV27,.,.,CASRRASAKETQYF,TGTGCCAGCAGGAGGGCCAGCGCGAAAGAGACCCAGTACTTC
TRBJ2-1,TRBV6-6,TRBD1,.,CASSYPLDRGNEQFF,TGTGCCAGCAGTTACCCCCTCGACAGGGGCAATGAGCAGTTCTTC
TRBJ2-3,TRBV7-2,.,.,CASSLAGGDTQYF,TGTGCCAGCAGCTTAGCGGGAGGCGATACGCAGTATTTT
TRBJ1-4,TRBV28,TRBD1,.,CASTQGVATNEKLFF,TGTGCCAGCACTCAGGGGGTTGCAACTAATGAAAAACTGTTTTTT
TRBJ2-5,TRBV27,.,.,CASVGNGETQYF,TGTGCCAGCGTTGGCAACGGGGAGACCCAGTACTTC
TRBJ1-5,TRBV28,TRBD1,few,CASSRTTGGNQPQHF,TGTGCCAGCAGCCGGACGACAGGGGGCAATCAGCCCCAGCATTTT
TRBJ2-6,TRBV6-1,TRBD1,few,CASSGGGAGANVLTF,TGTGCCAGCAGTGGAGGGGGCGCCGGGGCCAACGTCCTGACTTTC
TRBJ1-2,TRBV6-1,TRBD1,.,CASSLTGESGYTF,TGTGCCAGCAGCCTCACAGGGGAAAGCGGCTACACCTTC
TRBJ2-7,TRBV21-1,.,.,CASSKAQIGQGVSYEQYF,TGTGCCAGCAGCAAAGCACAGATAGGACAGGGGGTTTCCTACGAGCAGTACTTC
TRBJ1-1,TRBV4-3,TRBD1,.,CASSEQQGVNTEAFF,TGCGCCAGCAGCGAACAACAGGGGGTGAACACTGAAGCTTTCTTT
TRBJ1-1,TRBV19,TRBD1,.,CASSVTGGLTEAFF,TGTGCCAGTAGTGTCACAGGGGGACTCACTGAAGCTTTCTTT